This TCR beta chain was observed in a study of shared clonotypes between healthy human individuals. Clones were read by immunoSEQ multiplex PCR, and TCRdb kept only the in-frame ones, dropping some. The table lists about 2.3 million clones, under 95% of them singletons. This CDR3 has 13 amino acids. V was clipped by 2 bases and J by 6 bases, with 10 bases between them. Germline-derived CDR1 and CDR2 are SGHTA and FQGTGA. This clone occurred once. The TCR comes from a man aged 18 to 29 in good health. Some clones in this sample may be carry-over from other donors' samples. The chain has TRBV7-3 and TRBJ1-2; D call uncertain. Material: naive CD4+ T cells from PBMCs. Stated subset: CD45RA+ positively selected. CDR3 loop: CASSLLGRDGYTF. The CDR3 region has the DNA TGTGCCAGCAGCTTATTGGGCCGTGATGGCTACACCTTC.